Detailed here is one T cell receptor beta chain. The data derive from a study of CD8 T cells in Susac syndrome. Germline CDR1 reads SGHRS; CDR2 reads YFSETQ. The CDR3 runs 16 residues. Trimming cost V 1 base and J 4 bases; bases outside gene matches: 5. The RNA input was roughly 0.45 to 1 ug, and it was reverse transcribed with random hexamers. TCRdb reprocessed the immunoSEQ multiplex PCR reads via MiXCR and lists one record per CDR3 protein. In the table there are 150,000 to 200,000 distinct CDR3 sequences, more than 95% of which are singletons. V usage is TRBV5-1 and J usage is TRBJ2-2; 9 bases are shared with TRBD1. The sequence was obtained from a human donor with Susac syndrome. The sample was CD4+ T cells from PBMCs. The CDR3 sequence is CASSLPWDRVTGELFF. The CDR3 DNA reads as TGCGCCAGCAGCTTGCCTTGGGACAGGGTCACCGGGGAGCTGTTTTTT.